Listed here are 26 T cell receptor beta chains from one sample, sequenced in a study of OX40 agonist ivuxolimab in advanced cancers. The table came from immunoSEQ multiplex PCR; TCRdb's copy has only in-frame clones and leaves some out. The table includes some 84,000 clones, approximately 92% detected once. The sequenced sample was CD4+ or CD8+ T cells sorted from blood, obtained in a trial of the OX40 agonist ivuxolimab. Receptor source: an adult with an advanced solid tumor such as melanoma, head and neck, liver or kidney cancer.

The chain employs TRBV5-6 and TRBJ1-5; possible D gene TRBD1, 5 bases. This CDR3 has 15 residues. Trimming pared 1 base from V and 1 base from J, leaving 9 bases between. Germline V gives CDR1 SGHDT, CDR2 YYEEEE. The CDR3 here is CASSLTGGSNQPQHF. The CDR3 DNA is TGTGCCAGCAGCTTGACGGGGGGAAGCAATCAGCCCCAGCATTTT.

This CDR3 reads CASSVEASGTLMGDEQFF. The DNA of the CDR3 is TGTGCCAGCAGCGTAGAAGCTAGCGGAACCTTAATGGGGGATGAGCAGTTCTTC. The chain carries TRBV9 and TRBJ2-1; TRBD2 matches 7 bases. Germline CDR1 reads SGDLS; CDR2 reads YYNGEE. CDR3 length equals 18 residues. The V segment lost 0 bases and the J segment 8 bases; nucleotides outside the gene matches: 17.

The chain employs TRBV30 and TRBJ2-5; 7 bases are a match to TRBD1. The length of the CDR3 is 14 residues. J gave up 4 bases and V 6 bases, and 11 bases lay outside the gene matches. The V gene's germline CDR1 is GTSNPN and CDR2 SVGIG (reference sequence). The CDR3 region is CACKYRGGPETQYF. DNA of the CDR3: TGTGCCTGTAAATACAGGGGCGGGCCAGAGACCCAGTACTTC.

This chain links TRBV27 with TRBJ2-3; 7 bases align to TRBD2. V trimming: 10 bases; J trimming: 4 bases; junction bases outside the gene matches: 14. CDR3 length: 15 amino acids. Germline V lookup: CDR1 MNHEY, CDR2 SMNVEV (reference sequence). The chain's CDR3 is CATASPGGVADTQYF. The CDR3 DNA follows: TGTGCCACCGCCAGCCCGGGGGGAGTGGCAGATACGCAGTATTTT.

This clone was found once. The chain uses TRBV5-1 and TRBJ2-3; D gene unclear. CDR1 is SGHRS and CDR2 is YFSETQ in the germline V gene. The length of the CDR3 is 14 residues. Trimming cost V 8 bases and J 7 bases, with 20 bases left between them. The CDR3 DNA follows: TGCGCCAGTTATAGCCAGGCGGATGATTATACGCAGTATTTT. This translates into CASYSQADDYTQYF.

The CDR3 spells CASSLIGSNTQYF. CDR3 in DNA: TGTGCCAGCAGTTTAATAGGTAGCAATACGCAGTATTTT. The gene calls are TRBV27 and TRBJ2-3; D is undetermined. The CDR3 contains 13 residues. Germline assignment: CDR1 MNHEY and CDR2 SMNVEV (reference sequence). Trimming stripped 2 bases from V and 7 bases from J, with 10 bases between.

The V gene is TRBV7-6, the J gene TRBJ2-7; D unresolved. In germline, CDR1 is SGHVS, CDR2 FNYEAQ. There are 17 residues in the CDR3. V lost 3 bases and J lost 0, with 18 bases in between. Here the CDR3 DNA reads TGTGCCAGCAGCTTCGAACCTACACGAACTATCTCCTACGAGCAGTACTTC. Translation gives CASSFEPTRTISYEQYF.

This clone was seen just once. The rearrangement links TRBV10-2 to TRBJ2-7, with D possibly TRBD2 on 6 matching bases. The germline V gene has CDR1 WSHSY and CDR2 SAAADI. V lost 4 bases to trimming and J lost 4 bases, with 14 bases between them. CDR3 length: 14 residues. The chain's CDR3 is CASSVGRVKYEQYF. CDR3 DNA sequence: TGCGCCAGCAGTGTCGGGAGAGTTAAGTACGAGCAGTACTTC.

V is TRBV5-6 and J is TRBJ2-1, with TRBD2 matching over 14 bases. V shed 0 bases and J 10 bases; nucleotides not matched to a gene: 3. The CDR3 spans 15 residues. Germline CDR1 is SGHDT and CDR2 is YYEEEE. In nucleotides, the CDR3 is TGTGCCAGCAGCTTGGGGACTAGCGGGGGGAAGGAGCAGTTCTTC. Its translation is CASSLGTSGGKEQFF.

The chain employs TRBV5-6 and TRBJ2-7, with D possibly being TRBD2 (7 bases). CDR1 is SGHDT, CDR2 YYEEEE, per germline. The CDR3 is 14 residues long. Trimming took 5 bases from V and 2 from J, leaving 14 bases between them. The CDR3 loop reads CASSRGAEPYEQYF. CDR3 in DNA: TGTGCCAGCAGTCGGGGGGCTGAACCCTACGAGCAGTACTTC.

V usage is TRBV9 and J usage is TRBJ2-3; 13 bases align to TRBD2. With 4 bases clipped from V and 7 bases from J, the junction kept 12 bases outside the gene matches. The CDR3 is made up of 17 amino acids. Per the germline V gene, CDR1 is SGDLS and CDR2 is YYNGEE. The CDR3: CASSHGTSGTPVNTQYF. The CDR3 region has the DNA TGTGCCAGCAGCCACGGGACTAGCGGGACGCCGGTAAATACGCAGTATTTT.

The CDR3 here is CASSPPVRDTGELFF. The CDR3 DNA sequence: TGTGCCAGCTCACCACCGGTGAGGGACACCGGGGAGCTGTTTTTT. The J gene is TRBJ2-2, the V gene TRBV18; D is possibly TRBD2 (5 bases). Trimming shortened V by 0 bases and J by 3 bases, and 8 bases separated the two germline ends. The germline CDR1 and CDR2 sequences are KGHSH and LQKENI. This CDR3 has 15 residues.

The chain is built from TRBV7-9 and TRBJ2-7; D gene unclear. There are 12 residues in the CDR3. The V gene lost 5 bases and the J gene lost 0 bases, with 5 bases spanning the gap. In germline, CDR1 is SEHNR, CDR2 FQNEAQ (reference sequence). CDR3: CASSPGSYEQYF. In DNA form, the CDR3 reads TGTGCCAGCAGCCCGGGCTCCTACGAGCAGTACTTC.

This chain uses TRBV30 with TRBJ2-2; no definite D call. This CDR3 has 11 amino acids. Trimming took 1 base from V and 6 from J, leaving 3 bases between them. The V gene's germline CDR1 is GTSNPN and CDR2 SVGIG (reference sequence). The CDR3 here is CAWSGPGELFF. The CDR3 region has the DNA TGTGCCTGGAGTGGGCCCGGGGAGCTGTTTTTT.

This clone was found a few times. This chain uses TRBV19 with TRBJ1-5, with D unresolved. The CDR3 contains 13 residues. The V end lost 3 bases, the J end lost 7 bases, and 10 bases lay between the germline ends. The germline V gene encodes CDR1 LNHDA and CDR2 SQIVND (reference sequence). CDR3 bases: TGTGCCAGTAGTATCGGTCCTTCGCAGCCCCAGCATTTT. This translates into CASSIGPSQPQHF.

This chain connects TRBV14 to TRBJ1-2, with 8 bases identical to TRBD1. This CDR3 is built from 14 residues. V gave up 2 bases and J gave up 3 bases; unmatched junction bases: 2. The germline gives CDR1 SGHDN, CDR2 FVKESK. CDR3 loop: CASSQPTGDYGYTF. The CDR3 DNA reads TGTGCCAGCAGCCAACCGACAGGGGACTATGGCTACACCTTC.

In this sample, this clone turned up once. V is TRBV9 and J is TRBJ1-1; perhaps TRBD1 as D (6 bases). Looked up from germline, CDR1 is SGDLS and CDR2 is YYNGEE. Trimming removed 0 bases from V and 6 bases from J, with 18 bases in between. The CDR3 is 16 residues long. The CDR3: CASSVGVGAQGSEAFF. For the CDR3, the DNA is TGTGCCAGCAGCGTAGGAGTAGGGGCGCAGGGGTCTGAAGCTTTCTTT.

The chain uses TRBV19 and TRBJ1-1; 9 positions agree with TRBD1. Trimming removed 6 bases from V and 5 bases from J; junction bases left unmatched: 4. CDR3 length: 13 residues. CDR1 and CDR2 (germline): LNHDA, SQIVND (reference sequence). CDR3 sequence: CASRPGQGTEAFF. CDR3 DNA: TGTGCCAGTAGGCCCGGACAGGGGACTGAAGCTTTCTTT.

CDR3 amino acids: CASSGGQGAAYEQYF. CDR3 coding DNA: TGTGCCAGCAGCGGGGGGCAGGGGGCGGCCTACGAGCAGTACTTC. The chain has TRBV7-8 and TRBJ2-7; TRBD1 matches at 8 bases. V lost 5 bases and J lost 2; bases outside the gene matches: 8. Per germline, CDR1 SGHVS and CDR2 FQNEAQ. The CDR3 has 15 amino acids.

The rearrangement joins TRBV7-9 to TRBJ1-2; 10 bases map to TRBD1. The CDR3 is 14 residues long. Germline V gene sequence: CDR1 SEHNR, CDR2 FQNEAQ (reference sequence). V lost 4 bases and J lost 4; bases outside the gene matches: 3. The CDR3 spells CASSYDRGLYGYTF. The CDR3 DNA follows: TGTGCCAGCAGCTACGACAGGGGGCTCTATGGCTACACCTTC. The variable domain in full, with the rest retrieved from reference TRBV7-9 and TRBJ1-2, is DTGVSQNPRHKITKRGQNVTFRCDPISEHNRLYWYRQTLGQGPEFLTYFQNEAQLEKSRLLSDRFSAERPKGSFSTLEIQRTEQGDSAMYLCASSYDRGLYGYTFGSGTRLTVV.

V and J are TRBV7-3 and TRBJ2-3; 7 bases are shared with TRBD1. This CDR3 has 15 residues. CDR1 and CDR2 (germline): SGHTA, FQGTGA. After removal of 4 bases from V and 0 bases from J, the junction contained 4 bases not matched to a gene. The CDR3 coding sequence is TGTGCCAGCAGCTCCTCGACAGGGAGCACAGATACGCAGTATTTT. Its protein product is CASSSSTGSTDTQYF.

The chain combines TRBV7-9 with TRBJ1-1, with D unclear. There are 15 residues in the CDR3. Per germline, CDR1 SEHNR and CDR2 FQNEAQ (reference sequence). V dropped 0 bases and J dropped 0 bases, with 8 bases sitting between them. The CDR3 bases are TGTGCCAGCAGCTTAGCAGGCCAAATGAACACTGAAGCTTTCTTT. This sequence encodes CASSLAGQMNTEAFF.

The V gene is TRBV5-1, the J gene TRBJ2-1; TRBD2 aligns across 8 bases. The germline gives CDR1 SGHRS, CDR2 YFSETQ. Trimming removed 0 bases from V and 3 bases from J; junction bases left unmatched: 8. The CDR3 has 17 residues. For the CDR3, the DNA is TGCGCCAGCAGCTTGGCGGGAGGGGAGGGGAGCTACAATGAGCAGTTCTTC. Translation: CASSLAGGEGSYNEQFF.

This clone was seen once. This chain joins TRBV11-2 and TRBJ2-3; D is ambiguous. Trimming shortened V by 1 base and J by 5 bases, and 7 bases separated the two germline ends. The CDR3 contains 13 residues. Germline V gene data show CDR1 as SGHAT and CDR2 as FQNNGV. In DNA form, the CDR3 reads TGTGCCAGCAGCTTAGCTTGGGTAGATACGCAGTATTTT. Its translation: CASSLAWVDTQYF.

V usage is TRBV6-1 and J usage is TRBJ1-5; D is undetermined. CDR1 MNHNS and CDR2 SASEGT come from the germline V gene. Trimming took off 6 bases at V and 3 bases at J, with 18 bases between the two ends. The CDR3 has 16 amino acids. For the CDR3, the DNA is TGTGCCAGCAGCGAATCGCACTGGGCGCTCAATCAGCCCCAGCATTTT. Translated: CASSESHWALNQPQHF.

V gene TRBV13 combines with J gene TRBJ1-3, with a possible D match to TRBD1 (5 bases). The CDR3 totals 16 residues. Germline CDR1 is PRHDT and CDR2 is FYEKMQ (reference sequence). Trimming removed 8 bases at V and 0 bases at J, with 17 bases between. The CDR3 spells CASATAPPHSGNTIYF. Written as DNA, the CDR3 is TGTGCCAGCGCGACAGCTCCTCCACACTCTGGAAACACCATATATTTT.